Listed here are 13 T cell receptor beta chains from one sample, sequenced in a study of beta chain features in type 1 diabetes. Every bit of the isolated RNA underwent reverse transcription, so sequencing read expressed TCRB transcripts. Clones were sequenced by immunoSEQ multiplex PCR, and TCRdb holds only the in-frame ones, with some missing. Seen here are approximately 330,000 clones, 11% observed once, and the top ten hold around 0.015%. Sequences were obtained from naive CD4+ T cells from blood. These receptor sequences come from a woman in her 30s in good health.

Here the CDR3 reads CASSLAPRVEIQPQHF. Here the CDR3 DNA reads TGTGCCAGCAGCTTAGCGCCCAGGGTAGAGATTCAGCCCCAGCATTTT. This chain links TRBV7-2 with TRBJ1-5; tentative D call: TRBD1 (5 bases). V lost 0 bases to trimming and J lost 6 bases, with 15 bases between them. The CDR3 runs to 16 residues. From germline, CDR1 is SGHTA and CDR2 FQGNSA.

This clone was observed a few times. The chain joins TRBV7-2 to TRBJ1-1; D might be TRBD1 (5 bases). Germline V lookup: CDR1 SGHTA, CDR2 FQGNSA. Trimming removed 7 bases at V and 5 bases at J, with 11 bases between. The CDR3 runs to 12 residues. The CDR3 loop is CASNDSPTEAFF. The CDR3 DNA sequence: TGTGCCAGCAACGACAGCCCGACTGAAGCTTTCTTT.

This chain connects TRBV11-1 to TRBJ2-5, with D possibly matching TRBD1 (5 bases). This CDR3 spans 14 amino acids. The germline CDR1 and CDR2 sequences are SGHAT and FQDESV (reference sequence). The V end lost 4 bases, the J end lost 1 base, and 10 bases lay between the germline ends. The CDR3 DNA sequence: TGTGCCAGCAGCTCCGGACAAACCCAAGAGACCCAGTACTTC. Translating it yields CASSSGQTQETQYF.

There are a few counts of this clone. V is TRBV7-3 and J is TRBJ2-1, with 15 bases fitting TRBD2. V lost 4 bases, J lost 4 bases, and 2 bases stayed unmatched. CDR1 and CDR2 (germline): SGHTA, FQGTGA. The CDR3 covers 16 residues. The CDR3 protein is CASSSGLAGGYNEQFF. The CDR3 region has the DNA TGTGCCAGCAGCTCGGGACTAGCGGGGGGATACAATGAGCAGTTCTTC.

In its sample, this clone was seen a few times. The chain employs TRBV29-1 and TRBJ2-5; 9 bases map to TRBD1. The J call is in doubt because the DNA end fits TRBJ2-7 better. The V gene's germline CDR1 is SQVTM and CDR2 ANQGSEA. This CDR3 is built from 13 residues. In DNA form, the CDR3 reads TGCAGCGCTTCCGGGACAGGGAACGACGAGCAGTACTTC. Protein: CSASGTGNDEQYF.

V is TRBV4-2 and J is TRBJ2-3; 8 bases are a match to TRBD1. Per germline, CDR1 LGHNA and CDR2 YNFKEQ. V gave up 7 bases and J gave up 6 bases; unmatched junction bases: 9. The CDR3 spans 14 residues. The CDR3 spells CASTTGGHPDTQYF. For the CDR3, the DNA is TGTGCCAGCACCACAGGGGGGCATCCGGATACGCAGTATTTT.

This clone came up a few times. The chain couples TRBV18 to TRBJ1-4; no definite D call. The CDR3 covers 15 residues. Trimming left V 3 bases short and J 6 bases short, with 14 bases between. In germline, CDR1 is KGHSH, CDR2 LQKENI. The CDR3 bases are TGTGCCAGCTCACCTTCCTATGGGCGCGATGAAAAACTGTTTTTT. This codes for CASSPSYGRDEKLFF.

The rearrangement joins TRBV7-2 to TRBJ2-2, with 7 nucleotides matching TRBD1. Germline values: CDR1 SGHTA, CDR2 FQGNSA. Trimming at V came to 5 bases and at J to 6 bases, leaving 6 bases not matched to a gene. The CDR3 loop spans 14 amino acids. The CDR3 here is CASSHNRGAGELFF. In DNA, the CDR3 is TGTGCCAGCAGCCACAACAGGGGAGCCGGGGAGCTGTTTTTT.

This clone was counted a few times. The DNA of the CDR3 is TGTGCCTGGAGTGCTCACTCTAGTTTTGGATCCGGGGAGCTGTTTTTT. Encoded protein: CAWSAHSSFGSGELFF. The chain carries TRBV30 and TRBJ2-2; D call uncertain. The germline V gene has CDR1 GTSNPN and CDR2 SVGIG (reference sequence). The CDR3 sequence is 16 residues long. With 1 base removed from V and 6 bases from J, the gap between germline ends came to 18 bases.

This clone came up a few times. Mismatch with germline at one junction end may stem from a read error. The chain uses TRBV7-7 and TRBJ2-1, with a weak D call TRBD2 (5 bases). The CDR3 spans 13 residues. In germline, CDR1 is SSHAT, CDR2 FNYEAQ (reference sequence). In DNA form, the CDR3 reads TGTGCTAGCAGCCGTGATAGCGTAGGTGAGCAGTTCTTC. Its translation: CASSRDSVGEQFF.

This clone has only a few counts. The chain recombines TRBV6-5 with TRBJ1-2; D gene uncertain. The CDR3 is made up of 14 amino acids. CDR1 MNHEY and CDR2 SVGAGI come from the germline V gene. V gave up 3 bases and J gave up 0 bases, with 8 bases separating them. CDR3 residues: CASSYDLANYGYTF. In nucleotides, the CDR3 is TGTGCCAGCAGTTATGACCTAGCTAACTATGGCTACACCTTC.

The rearrangement uses TRBV7-2 and TRBJ2-2; D remains unclear. The length of the CDR3 is 15 residues. Germline CDR1 SGHTA, CDR2 FQGNSA. V lost 4 bases and J lost 0, with 9 bases in between. CDR3 in DNA: TGTGCCAGCAGCTATACATCAACGAACACCGGGGAGCTGTTTTTT. It specifies CASSYTSTNTGELFF.

The rearrangement uses TRBV6-6 and TRBJ1-1; D ambiguous. Trimming stripped 7 bases from V and 0 bases from J, with 12 bases between. The CDR3 runs to 14 residues. CDR1 and CDR2 (germline): MNHNY, SVGAGI (reference sequence). In DNA form, the CDR3 reads TGTGCCAGCACAGCTCCCACAGTGAACACTGAAGCTTTCTTT. It codes for CASTAPTVNTEAFF.